This T cell receptor (beta chain) was found in a study of shared clonotypes between healthy human individuals. Study-wide context: Donors were two women and a few men aged 18 to 49.

Assay: immunoSEQ multiplex PCR; the TCRdb copy retains only in-frame clones and omits some. The profile shows about 1.5 million clones, around 98% of them singletons. Overall study findings and caveats: Rarefaction gave evidence that sorted-subset sequencing remained incomplete despite large depth.

This clone was found once. What it recognizes is unknown. Trimming at V came to 5 bases and at J to 2 bases, leaving 7 bases not matched to a gene. The CDR3 contains 15 residues. Germline CDR1 and CDR2: SGHKS and YYEKEE (reference sequence). The source material was naive CD4+ T cells sorted from blood. Noted subset: CD45RA+ positively selected. The clonotype comes from a man younger than 45 in good health. This sequence joins TRBV5-5 and TRBJ2-7; 10 bases line up with TRBD1. This CDR3 reads CASSTLTGGTYEQYF. The CDR3, as DNA: TGTGCCAGCAGTACGTTGACAGGGGGCACCTACGAGCAGTACTTC.